The sequence of this TCR beta chain was determined in a study of blood T cell repertoires in COVID-19. CDR1 and CDR2 from the germline V gene are MGHRA and YSYEKL. The CDR3 runs 16 residues. Trimming left V 0 bases short and J 2 bases short, with 13 bases between. In the source study's methods: Reference gene primer amplification gave nucleated cell count estimates. The protocol was immunoSEQ multiplex PCR, while the TCRdb copy is restricted to in-frame clones and leaves out a portion. V, J and clone size derive from that table, while D and trimming were established from the DNA sequence. Seen here are about 400,000 clones, roughly 85% observed once, and the top ten hold roughly 1.8%. This study enrolled people aged about 18 to 90 from about two dozen US geographic areas.

The sequence was obtained from a woman aged 18-29 years with acute COVID-19. The V and J genes are TRBV4-1 and TRBJ1-2, with a possible D match to TRBD1 (5 bases). The specimen sequenced was PBMCs or T cells enriched from blood (not recorded which). CDR3 DNA: TGCGCCAGCAGCCAAGAAACAGGCGCGATAAACTATGGCTACACCTTC. Translated: CASSQETGAINYGYTF.